This is a list of T cell receptor beta chains from one sample in a study of T cells in Graves' hyperthyroidism and ophthalmopathy. A single record per CDR3 protein comes from TCRdb applying MiXCR to the multiplex PCR reads. Altogether 350,000 or so distinct CDR3 sequences are present, 21% being singletons, with the ten largest covering 50%. The sample consisted of blood. These receptors came from a woman in her forties or fifties with Graves' hyperthyroidism. The CDR3 runs from the conserved cysteine through the conserved F or W. The order of the fields is V gene, CDR3 protein.

>TRBV7-8
CASSSRAHITEAFF
>TRBV11-3
CASSLLASQETQYF
>TRBV2
CASSGQGRSYNSPLHF
>TRBV5-1
CASSSGTGLTSGYTF
>TRBV7-9
CASSLSGTAHNEQFF
>TRBV7-6
CASSYRRTLTYEQYF
>TRBV6-1
CASSTWRDEGQPQHF
>TRBV4-2
CASSQDGVGARSEKLFF
>TRBV20-1
CSASGGAGMNTEAFF
>TRBV27
CASAPGTSGTDTQYF
>TRBV27
CASRPSGNYGYTF
>TRBV4-1
CASSQEGLVSGEQYF
>TRBV12-3/TRBV12-4
CASSRLQGLQETQYF
>TRBV11-2
CASSPLGGPTDTQYF
>TRBV20-1
CSAASGQGLDEQFF
>TRBV20-1
CSARALEEKLFF
>TRBV25-1
CASSAAQNTEAFF
>TRBV9
CASSVALLAGVTDTQYF
>TRBV12-3/TRBV12-4
CASSSTGANQPQHF
>TRBV3-1
CASSTNRGTEAFF
>TRBV18
CASSPPGDSYGYTF
>TRBV2
CATQQSPIAGELFF
>TRBV2
CASSEHRNQPQHF
>TRBV5-1
CASSYGRVLGQETQYF
>TRBV9
CASSGLGAGGADTQYF
>TRBV6-2/TRBV6-3
CASRAGQGGTDTQYF
>TRBV25-1
CASSDDRFYNEQFF
>TRBV7-3
CASSLFGRETQYF
>TRBV10-3
CAISGLGVSGNTIYF
>TRBV20-1
CSARSRSYEQYF
>TRBV3-1
CASSSRGIGSGNTIYF
>TRBV5-1
CASSLGGILGWNTEAFF
>TRBV6-1
CASSLQGATDTQYF
>TRBV9
CASSLRLAGGADTQYF
>TRBV12-3/TRBV12-4
CASRIVSGTNTEAFF
>TRBV5-1
CASSLSLAGDTGELFF
>TRBV2
CASLGSRFQSNTGELFF